The T cell receptor beta chain under discussion was sequenced for a study of cytomegalovirus exposure and HLA in healthy donors. Whole-study findings and limits: The study found most TCR sequences rare, yet found some public TCRs in many donors. HLA-A and HLA-B allele assignments for most subjects were reportedly predicted accurately using TCR beta sequences.

As concerns this clone: Its antigen remains unknown.

The PCR made use of 60 Vbeta and 13 Jbeta primers. Measured with immunoSEQ multiplex PCR; TCRdb has only the in-frame clones, and not every one. The table lists over 55,000 clones. This CDR3 has 16 amino acids. Trimming shortened V by 4 bases and J by 2 bases, and 19 bases separated the two germline ends. Looked up from germline, CDR1 is SGHRS and CDR2 is YFSETQ. Donors were nominally healthy when sampled, though unrecorded immune exposures were likely. This clonotype was sampled from a boy younger than 18 in good health and CMV-seronegative. Sequencing used PBMCs. V gene TRBV5-1 combines with J gene TRBJ2-7, with D possibly TRBD2 on 7 matching bases. The CDR3 here is CASSAAGAGRTYEQYF. The CDR3 nucleotides read TGCGCCAGCAGCGCCGCGGGGGCGGGGAGGACCTACGAGCAGTACTTC.